These T cell receptor beta chains were read from a single sample in a study of shared clonotypes between healthy human individuals. Sequencing was performed with immunoSEQ multiplex PCR; in TCRdb, only in-frame clones are kept and a portion is missing. In the table there are 2,500,000 or so clones, about 92% of which are singletons. Sequenced: naive CD4+ T cells sorted from blood. These receptors originate from a man between 18 and 29 years old in good health. Both conserved end residues are part of each CDR3. A D gene is named only where the DNA matches it firmly. Some rows have no size entry. The others give once, few or many, or a class for an expanded clone.

clone_size: NA; j_call: TRBJ2-3; d_call: NA; v_call: TRBV4-1; cdr3_aa: CASSQEASSTDTQYF
clone_size: NA; j_call: TRBJ2-3; d_call: TRBD2; v_call: TRBV9; cdr3_aa: CASGLGLAGVLDTQYF
clone_size: NA; j_call: TRBJ1-3; d_call: NA; v_call: TRBV19; cdr3_aa: CASSMGIQGSFTIYF
clone_size: NA; j_call: TRBJ2-4; d_call: NA; v_call: TRBV6-5; cdr3_aa: CASSLRLAKNIQYF
clone_size: NA; j_call: TRBJ2-3; d_call: TRBD2; v_call: TRBV2; cdr3_aa: CASSDREDLPTDTQYF
clone_size: once; j_call: TRBJ2-1; d_call: TRBD2; v_call: TRBV19; cdr3_aa: CASSIVPGASGGAHEQFF
clone_size: NA; j_call: TRBJ1-3; d_call: NA; v_call: TRBV2; cdr3_aa: CASSQRGSTIYF
clone_size: NA; j_call: TRBJ2-1; d_call: TRBD2; v_call: TRBV7-8; cdr3_aa: CASSPPGGPHNEQFF
clone_size: NA; j_call: TRBJ2-5; d_call: TRBD1; v_call: TRBV5-1; cdr3_aa: CASSLGQGLYQETQYF
clone_size: NA; j_call: TRBJ2-5; d_call: NA; v_call: TRBV4-1; cdr3_aa: CASSQELTGTQETQYF
clone_size: once; j_call: TRBJ2-1; d_call: NA; v_call: TRBV11-2; cdr3_aa: CASSLAQDYNEQFF
clone_size: NA; j_call: TRBJ2-1; d_call: NA; v_call: TRBV25-1; cdr3_aa: CASSESRANSVKQFF
clone_size: NA; j_call: TRBJ2-7; d_call: TRBD2; v_call: TRBV5-1; cdr3_aa: CASSLEPGLAAYEQYF
clone_size: once; j_call: TRBJ2-5; d_call: TRBD2; v_call: TRBV4-1; cdr3_aa: CASSPRGGPEETQYF
clone_size: NA; j_call: TRBJ1-3; d_call: NA; v_call: TRBV7-9; cdr3_aa: CASSLFGGNTIYF
clone_size: NA; j_call: TRBJ2-7; d_call: TRBD1; v_call: TRBV5-1; cdr3_aa: CASSLAGTGAYEQYF
clone_size: NA; j_call: TRBJ2-7; d_call: NA; v_call: TRBV19; cdr3_aa: CASSRDTRGREQYF
clone_size: NA; j_call: TRBJ2-5; d_call: TRBD2; v_call: TRBV25-1; cdr3_aa: CASSDDSPGGQETQYF
clone_size: many; j_call: TRBJ2-1; d_call: TRBD2; v_call: TRBV11-2; cdr3_aa: CASSFTSGTEYEQFF
clone_size: NA; j_call: TRBJ2-5; d_call: TRBD2; v_call: TRBV10-3; cdr3_aa: CAIGGTSGSKGETQYF
clone_size: NA; j_call: TRBJ2-7; d_call: TRBD2; v_call: TRBV28; cdr3_aa: CASSFSGEGRGSYEQYF
clone_size: NA; j_call: TRBJ2-7; d_call: NA; v_call: TRBV7-6; cdr3_aa: CASSLAGGYEQYF
clone_size: NA; j_call: TRBJ1-1; d_call: TRBD1; v_call: TRBV12-5; cdr3_aa: CASGPGQVMNTEAFF
clone_size: NA; j_call: TRBJ2-3; d_call: NA; v_call: TRBV18; cdr3_aa: CASSPIHGGDTQYF
clone_size: NA; j_call: TRBJ1-4; d_call: NA; v_call: TRBV7-6; cdr3_aa: CASSLSQANEKLFF
clone_size: NA; j_call: TRBJ1-6; d_call: NA; v_call: TRBV18; cdr3_aa: CASSPSGDSPLHF
clone_size: NA; j_call: TRBJ1-2; d_call: TRBD1; v_call: TRBV30; cdr3_aa: CALKTGTGVGYGYTF
clone_size: NA; j_call: TRBJ2-2; d_call: TRBD1; v_call: TRBV2; cdr3_aa: CASSRSGTGVTGELFF
clone_size: NA; j_call: TRBJ1-6; d_call: TRBD1; v_call: TRBV6-1; cdr3_aa: CASSEWRDRGYDSPLHF
clone_size: NA; j_call: TRBJ2-1; d_call: TRBD2; v_call: TRBV5-5; cdr3_aa: CASSLVIAGGYNEQFF
clone_size: NA; j_call: TRBJ1-5; d_call: NA; v_call: TRBV5-6; cdr3_aa: CASSWGPGWGGQPQHF
clone_size: NA; j_call: TRBJ2-5; d_call: NA; v_call: TRBV10-1; cdr3_aa: CASSESVVGTQYF
clone_size: NA; j_call: TRBJ2-7; d_call: TRBD1; v_call: TRBV19; cdr3_aa: CASSRDRSYEQYF
clone_size: NA; j_call: TRBJ2-1; d_call: TRBD2; v_call: TRBV28; cdr3_aa: CASRGTSGGATDEQFF
clone_size: NA; j_call: TRBJ2-7; d_call: TRBD1; v_call: TRBV25-1; cdr3_aa: CASTMTGGPYEQYF